The 24 T cell receptor beta chains below all came from one sample that was sequenced in a study of T cell repertoires in cytomegalovirus infection. TCRdb re-analysed the reads in MiXCR, keeping a single row per CDR3 protein. The top ten hold 2.5% to 3% of the sample, which has some 200,000 distinct CDR3 sequences, about 21% seen once. Material: PBMCs. The receptors here all came from a human donor in good health (CMV status not recorded). Some clones in this sample may be carry-over from other donors' samples.

The rearrangement links TRBV20-1 to TRBJ1-2; 7 bases line up with TRBD1. Germline V lookup: CDR1 DFQATT, CDR2 SNEGSKA (reference sequence). V lost 1 base to trimming and J lost 7 bases; unmatched junction nucleotides: 9. The CDR3 spans 14 residues. The CDR3 loop is CSARAIQGLIGYTF. The DNA of the CDR3 is TGCAGTGCTAGAGCTATACAGGGGTTGATTGGCTACACCTTC.

V gene TRBV29-1 combines with J gene TRBJ1-2, with D possibly being TRBD1 (6 bases). V lost 4 bases and J lost 8, with 17 bases in between. The CDR3 extends over 13 amino acids. CDR1 and CDR2 (germline): SQVTM, ANQGSEA. Here the CDR3 reads CSVAGGQGQGYTF. As DNA, the CDR3 is TGCAGCGTTGCCGGGGGGCAGGGTCAGGGCTACACCTTC.

This clonotype was counted many times. The chain uses TRBV7-2 and TRBJ2-1; D not certain. The CDR3 loop spans 15 amino acids. Trimming removed 5 bases at V and 0 bases at J, with 11 bases between. Germline CDR1 and CDR2: SGHTA and FQGNSA. CDR3 loop: CASSPMESSYNEQFF. CDR3 bases: TGTGCCAGCAGCCCTATGGAGAGCTCCTACAATGAGCAGTTCTTC.

This chain links TRBV6-2 or TRBV6-3 with TRBJ2-1; 9 bases are shared with TRBD2. V lost 8 bases to trimming and J lost 7 bases; unmatched junction nucleotides: 15. This CDR3 comprises 16 residues. The germline V gene has CDR1 MNHEY and CDR2 SVGEGT. CDR3 protein: CASAVAGGPRTNEQFF. The CDR3 bases are TGTGCCAGCGCCGTGGCGGGAGGGCCCAGGACGAATGAGCAGTTCTTC.

This clonotype came up a few times. V and J are TRBV11-2 and TRBJ2-1; 12 nucleotides line up with TRBD2. Germline trimming cut 5 bases from V and 3 bases from J; bases unmatched to any gene: 5. The CDR3 runs 16 residues. Looked up from germline, CDR1 is SGHAT and CDR2 is FQNNGV. The CDR3 region has the DNA TGTGCCAGCAGCGTAAGACTAGCGGGGGTCTACAATGAGCAGTTCTTC. Its translation: CASSVRLAGVYNEQFF.

This clonotype was seen more than once but under ten times. J is TRBJ2-1 and V is TRBV28; 11 bases line up with TRBD2. CDR1 MDHEN and CDR2 SYDVKM come from the germline V gene. There are 15 residues in the CDR3. Germline trimming cut 5 bases from V and 9 bases from J; bases unmatched to any gene: 9. The CDR3: CASSLQLAGVGEQFF. The CDR3 DNA is TGTGCCAGCAGTCTCCAACTAGCGGGAGTGGGTGAGCAGTTCTTC.

J is TRBJ2-1 and V is TRBV12-5; D possibly matches TRBD1 or TRBD2 (5 bases each). The length of the CDR3 is 17 residues. The germline V gene has CDR1 LGHNT and CDR2 FRNRAP. The V and J ends lost 0 bases and 0 bases respectively, with 12 bases between them. CDR3 in amino acids: CASGLVLAGSSYNEQFF. The CDR3 nucleotides are TGTGCTAGTGGTTTGGTACTGGCAGGGAGCTCCTACAATGAGCAGTTCTTC.

The CDR3 here is CASSLAGTGELGLGYTF. The CDR3 bases are TGTGCCAGCAGTTTAGCTGGGACAGGGGAGCTGGGGTTGGGCTACACCTTC. The V gene is TRBV28, the J gene TRBJ1-2, with 10 bases aligning to TRBD1. This CDR3 spans 17 amino acids. Germline V lookup: CDR1 MDHEN, CDR2 SYDVKM. The V segment lost 2 bases and the J segment 8 bases; nucleotides outside the gene matches: 14.

This sequence joins TRBV20-1 and TRBJ1-4, with D perhaps matching TRBD1 (5 bases). The CDR3 is 11 residues long. Germline-derived CDR1 and CDR2 are DFQATT and SNEGSKA (reference sequence). V lost 2 bases and J lost 8, with 6 bases in between. CDR3 nucleotides: TGCAGTGCTAGATACAGGGAAAAACTGTTTTTT. It encodes CSARYREKLFF.

The sample holds many counts of this clonotype. The chain employs TRBV7-9 and TRBJ1-1, with D unresolved. This CDR3 comprises 13 residues. V lost 3 bases, J lost 1 base, and 6 bases lay in between. Per germline, CDR1 SEHNR and CDR2 FQNEAQ (reference sequence). CDR3 residues: CASSFQTNTEAFF. As DNA, the CDR3 is TGTGCCAGCAGCTTCCAGACGAACACTGAAGCTTTCTTT.

This clonotype was detected a few times. The chain uses TRBV7-8 and TRBJ1-6, with 8 bases that match TRBD1. The CDR3 length is 15 residues. The V and J ends lost 3 bases and 7 bases, in that order; junction bases with no gene match: 5. The germline V gene encodes CDR1 SGHVS and CDR2 FQNEAQ. The CDR3 sequence is CASSFDRGGNSPLHF. The CDR3 DNA reads as TGTGCCAGCAGCTTTGACAGGGGTGGGAATTCACCCCTCCACTTT.

This chain joins TRBV7-8 and TRBJ1-5; D not certain. CDR1 is SGHVS and CDR2 is FQNEAQ in the germline V gene. The CDR3 loop spans 15 amino acids. Between the trimmed V and J ends, which lost 0 bases and 4 bases, there was a span of 10 bases. As DNA, the CDR3 is TGTGCCAGCAGCTTAGCCCGTTCGGCTAATCAGCCCCAGCATTTT. Translating it yields CASSLARSANQPQHF.

There are many counts of this clonotype. This rearrangement joins TRBV7-2 to TRBJ2-3; maybe TRBD1 (5 bases). The V end was cut by 5 bases, the J end by 1 base, with 13 bases between. This CDR3 has 15 residues. CDR1 is SGHTA and CDR2 is FQGNSA in the germline V gene. The CDR3 region has the DNA TGTGCCAGCAGCCTCCCCCTAGGGGGCACAGATACGCAGTATTTT. It yields the protein CASSLPLGGTDTQYF.

The rearrangement links TRBV7-3 to TRBJ2-7, with 7 positions matching TRBD2. Per the germline V gene, CDR1 is SGHTA and CDR2 is FQGTGA. After removal of 4 bases from V and 2 bases from J, the junction contained 5 bases not matched to a gene. The CDR3 contains 14 residues. The CDR3 region is CASSWGSGAYEQYF. The CDR3 region has the DNA TGTGCCAGCAGCTGGGGAAGCGGGGCCTACGAGCAGTACTTC.

The gene calls are TRBV5-1 and TRBJ1-1; D remains ambiguous. V lost 1 base and J 1 base, leaving 11 bases between the germline ends. CDR3 size: 15 residues. CDR1 SGHRS and CDR2 YFSETQ come from the germline V gene. The CDR3 reads CASSLLNQPNTEAFF. The CDR3 nucleotides read TGCGCCAGCAGCTTGTTGAACCAGCCGAACACTGAAGCTTTCTTT.

This chain uses TRBV7-9 with TRBJ1-2; D remains unclear. This CDR3 is 15 amino acids long. V lost 4 bases and J lost 4, with 16 bases in between. Germline CDR1 is SEHNR and CDR2 is FQNEAQ (reference sequence). The CDR3 loop is CASSSTSDSLYGYTF. The CDR3 nucleotides are TGTGCCAGCAGCTCGACATCGGACTCGCTCTATGGCTACACCTTC.

The chain links TRBV7-9 to TRBJ2-1; 10 positions agree with TRBD2. The germline CDR1 and CDR2 sequences are SEHNR and FQNEAQ (reference sequence). The CDR3 spans 17 residues. After removal of 3 bases from V and 8 bases from J, the junction contained 13 bases not matched to a gene. The CDR3, as DNA: TGTGCCAGCAGCTTTCCGGCTAGCGGGGGATCAGTTTATGAGCAGTTCTTC. Translating gives CASSFPASGGSVYEQFF.

In this sample, this clonotype turned up many times. The chain is built from TRBV6-2 or TRBV6-3 and TRBJ2-7; TRBD1 is a possible D gene (6 bases). The germline V gene has CDR1 MNHEY and CDR2 SVGEGT. The CDR3 spans 12 residues. The V and J ends lost 6 bases and 2 bases respectively, with 8 bases between them. CDR3: CASSGQTYEQYF. The CDR3 DNA reads as TGTGCCAGCAGCGGACAGACCTACGAGCAGTACTTC.

The chain links TRBV25-1 to TRBJ2-7, with D unresolved. The V end lost 8 bases, the J end lost 1 base, and 12 bases lay between the germline ends. The CDR3 has 13 amino acids. The V gene's germline CDR1 is MGHDK and CDR2 SYGVNS. This chain's CDR3 is CASEDKGSYEQYF. In DNA form, the CDR3 reads TGTGCCAGCGAGGATAAGGGATCCTACGAGCAGTACTTC.

CDR3 amino acids: CASSGGGAGRGTDTQYF. CDR3 DNA: TGTGCCAGCAGCGGCGGGGGGGCAGGACGAGGCACAGATACGCAGTATTTT. The rearrangement links TRBV6-6 to TRBJ2-3; the match to TRBD2 covers 9 bases. Trimming removed 6 bases from V and 1 base from J; junction bases left unmatched: 11. The CDR3 runs to 17 residues. The V gene's germline CDR1 is MNHNY and CDR2 SVGAGI (reference sequence).

This clonotype was seen ten or more times. The chain is built from TRBV7-2 and TRBJ2-2; D unclear. Trimming removed 3 bases from V and 4 bases from J, with 6 bases in between. Germline V lookup: CDR1 SGHTA, CDR2 FQGNSA. This CDR3 is built from 13 residues. As DNA, the CDR3 is TGTGCCAGCAGCTTTCGGCGCACCGGGGAGCTGTTTTTT. This encodes CASSFRRTGELFF.

This clonotype has just a few counts. The chain joins TRBV20-1 to TRBJ2-4; D is undetermined. Trimming left V 7 bases short and J 0 bases short, with 16 bases between. Germline V gene sequence: CDR1 DFQATT, CDR2 SNEGSKA (reference sequence). This CDR3 has 15 amino acids. In nucleotides, the CDR3 is TGCAGTGTGTCCGAGCCATATCTAGCCAAAAACATTCAGTACTTC. Protein sequence: CSVSEPYLAKNIQYF.

This clonotype came up many times. The rearrangement uses TRBV7-2 and TRBJ1-2; 7 bases fit TRBD1. The CDR3 spans 15 residues. V shed 1 base, J shed 5 bases, and the junction held 7 bases outside the gene matches. Looked up from germline, CDR1 is SGHTA and CDR2 is FQGNSA. CDR3 amino acids: CASSLGTGGRYGYTF. The CDR3 bases are TGTGCCAGCAGCTTAGGGACAGGCGGGCGGTATGGCTACACCTTC. The full variable domain, completed using reference TRBV7-2 and TRBJ1-2, is GAGVSQSPSNKVTEKGKDVELRCDPISGHTALYWYRQSLGQGLEFLIYFQGNSAPDKSGLPSDRFSAERTGGSVSTLTIQRTQQEDSAVYLCASSLGTGGRYGYTFGSGTRLTVV.

This clonotype has at least ten counts. The rearrangement links TRBV7-2 to TRBJ2-7; D may be TRBD1 (5 bases). The ends were cut back, 4 bases at V and 2 bases at J, with 6 bases in the middle. The CDR3 consists of 12 residues. Germline CDR1 is SGHTA and CDR2 is FQGNSA. The CDR3 DNA sequence: TGTGCCAGCAGCTCACAGGCCTACGAGCAGTACTTC. It is translated as CASSSQAYEQYF.